This T cell receptor (beta chain) came from a study of T cells in localized non-small cell lung cancer. Study-level findings and limits: There was an association of higher blood T cell density with longer overall survival. Adjacent uninvolved lung tissue had the highest T cell clonality, exceeding tumor. In adjacent lung, a median roughly 53 of the top 100 tumor clones were found. One tumor region alone was sequenced, and heterogeneity therefore remains possible.

Assay used: immunoSEQ multiplex PCR; TCRdb lists only in-frame clones, some missing. The repertoire holds roughly 1,600 clones, with 20% to 25% as singletons. The table lists this clone with a few counts. Its cognate antigen is unknown. The CDR3 is made up of 14 amino acids. Trimming cost V 8 bases and J 1 base, with 14 bases left between them. The V gene's germline CDR1 is SGHNT and CDR2 YENEEA. The sequences come from normal lung tissue next to the tumor, collected before any cancer treatment. The origin of this receptor is a female donor over 55 with stage II squamous cell lung carcinoma. V gene TRBV11-3 combines with J gene TRBJ2-5; weak D call: TRBD1 (5 bases). Written as DNA, the CDR3 is TGTGCCAGCCTTAACGTGGGGCTCCAAGAGACCCAGTACTTC. Protein product: CASLNVGLQETQYF.